This entry lists 26 T cell receptor beta chains sequenced from one sample in a study of identical twins. Each CDR3 protein gets one entry after TCRdb re-called the 5' RACE reads with MiXCR. The data contain about 240,000 distinct CDR3 sequences, roughly a tenth of them singletons. The sample consisted of memory T cells sorted from blood. These receptors came from a man between 45 and 60 years old in good health.

This clonotype showed up many times. This chain uses TRBV20-1 with TRBJ2-7; the D is unclear. CDR1 is DFQATT, CDR2 SNEGSKA, per germline (reference sequence). This CDR3 comprises 13 residues. V was cut by 5 bases and J by 1 base, with 12 bases left in between. The CDR3 region is CSAVQKPSYEQYF. CDR3 sequence (DNA): TGCAGTGCTGTTCAGAAACCTTCCTACGAGCAGTACTTC.

This chain joins TRBV7-6 and TRBJ2-6; 8 bases line up with TRBD1. Germline V CDR1 and CDR2: SGHVS, FNYEAQ. J lost 2 bases, V lost 7 bases, and 7 bases had no gene match. The CDR3 totals 16 residues. CDR3 in amino acids: CASTKRTGTGANVLTF. CDR3 bases: TGTGCCAGCACAAAGAGGACAGGGACTGGGGCCAACGTCCTGACTTTC. The variable domain in full, completed from reference TRBV7-6 and TRBJ2-6, reads GAGVSQSPRYKVTKRGQDVALRCDPISGHVSLYWYRQALGQGPEFLTYFNYEAQQDKSGLPNDRFSAERPEGSISTLTIQRTEQRDSAMYRCASTKRTGTGANVLTFGAGSRLTVL.

The chain has TRBV3-1 and TRBJ1-1; D is undetermined. The germline CDR1 and CDR2 sequences are LGHDT and YNNKEL (reference sequence). The CDR3 runs 13 residues. The V end was cut by 7 bases, the J end by 4 bases, with 13 bases between. In DNA form, the CDR3 reads TGTGCCAGCACCCGTCTAGGGAGCACTGAAGCTTTCTTT. Its protein product is CASTRLGSTEAFF.

This clonotype was seen repeatedly, ten times or more. The chain joins TRBV3-1 to TRBJ1-1; D call uncertain. This CDR3 has 12 residues. The V and J ends lost 1 base and 8 bases respectively, with 8 bases between them. Germline V gene data show CDR1 as LGHDT and CDR2 as YNNKEL (reference sequence). The CDR3 protein is CASSQARAEAFF. The CDR3, as DNA: TGTGCCAGCAGCCAAGCGAGGGCCGAAGCTTTCTTT.

In DNA form, the CDR3 reads TGTGCCAGCAGCTCTCGGGGGGACTTTCAAGAGACCCAGTACTTC. This encodes CASSSRGDFQETQYF. This chain joins TRBV7-9 and TRBJ2-5; TRBD2 matches 7 bases. The length of the CDR3 is 15 residues. Per germline, CDR1 SEHNR and CDR2 FQNEAQ (reference sequence). V shed 4 bases and J 2 bases; nucleotides not matched to a gene: 7.

There are a few counts of this clonotype. The J gene is TRBJ1-3, the V gene TRBV6-1; D unresolved. Per the germline V gene, CDR1 is MNHNS and CDR2 is SASEGT. The length of the CDR3 is 13 residues. V was shortened by 6 bases and J by 7 bases, with 13 bases between the two germline ends. The CDR3 loop is CASSEDIGNTIYF. The CDR3 coding sequence is TGTGCCAGCAGCGAGGATATCGGGAACACCATATATTTT.

The rearrangement links TRBV11-2 to TRBJ2-1; D call uncertain. CDR1 and CDR2 (germline): SGHAT, FQNNGV. V lost 1 base to trimming and J lost 10 bases, with 11 bases between them. The CDR3 is made up of 13 amino acids. For the CDR3, the DNA is TGTGCCAGCAGCTTAGCGGTGACACTGGAGCAGTTCTTC. Protein product: CASSLAVTLEQFF.

There are many counts of this clonotype. This chain connects TRBV20-1 to TRBJ1-5; no definite D call. V lost 3 bases to trimming and J lost 4 bases, with 10 bases between them. Looked up from germline, CDR1 is DFQATT and CDR2 is SNEGSKA (reference sequence). This CDR3 is built from 13 residues. This CDR3 reads CSAREALNQPQHF. For the CDR3, the DNA is TGCAGTGCTAGGGAAGCCCTTAATCAGCCCCAGCATTTT.

The gene calls are TRBV5-6 and TRBJ2-7; D tentatively reads TRBD1 or TRBD2 (6 bases each). Per germline, CDR1 SGHDT and CDR2 YYEEEE. V was shortened by 0 bases and J by 8 bases, with 12 bases between the two germline ends. This CDR3 is 13 amino acids long. The CDR3 here is CASSLGGGFKQYF. As DNA, the CDR3 is TGTGCCAGCAGCTTGGGAGGGGGGTTCAAGCAGTACTTC.

This clonotype appeared many times. The chain uses TRBV7-2 and TRBJ2-7; TRBD1 or TRBD2 may be the D gene (5 bases each). Trimming left V 3 bases short and J 1 base short, with 19 bases between. Per germline, CDR1 SGHTA and CDR2 FQGNSA. CDR3 length: 17 residues. The CDR3 loop is CASSLQPPGRKSYEQYF. The CDR3 DNA reads TGTGCCAGCAGCTTGCAGCCCCCGGGACGGAAATCCTACGAGCAGTACTTC.

This clonotype has just a few counts. The rearrangement uses TRBV24-1 and TRBJ2-3; D unclear. This CDR3 spans 11 amino acids. Germline V gives CDR1 KGHDR, CDR2 SFDVKD. V lost 5 bases, J lost 2 bases, and 1 base lay in between. The CDR3 reads CATSVTDTQYF. The CDR3 bases are TGTGCCACCAGTGTCACAGATACGCAGTATTTT.

This clonotype was found many times. The V gene is TRBV7-9, the J gene TRBJ1-2; 7 bases agree with TRBD1. Looked up from germline, CDR1 is SEHNR and CDR2 is FQNEAQ (reference sequence). The CDR3 length is 12 residues. V lost 4 bases to trimming and J lost 8 bases; unmatched junction nucleotides: 4. CDR3: CASSSGQVGYTF. The DNA for the CDR3 is TGTGCCAGCAGCTCCGGACAGGTGGGCTACACCTTC.

This clonotype has ten or more counts. The J gene is TRBJ2-1, the V gene TRBV3-1; D possibly uses TRBD1 or TRBD2 (5 bases each). Germline-derived CDR1 and CDR2 are LGHDT and YNNKEL (reference sequence). V lost 4 bases to trimming and J lost 7 bases, with 8 bases between them. The CDR3 runs 12 residues. CDR3: CASSREGNEQFF. DNA for the CDR3: TGTGCCAGCAGCCGTGAGGGGAATGAGCAGTTCTTC.

The chain couples TRBV20-1 to TRBJ2-3; 11 bases are shared with TRBD2. V shed 3 bases and J 2 bases; nucleotides not matched to a gene: 7. The CDR3 loop spans 16 amino acids. In germline, CDR1 is DFQATT, CDR2 SNEGSKA (reference sequence). CDR3 sequence reads: CSARRLAGGPTDTQYF. The CDR3 bases are TGCAGTGCTAGGCGTCTAGCGGGAGGCCCCACAGATACGCAGTATTTT.

This clonotype was counted only a few times. V usage is TRBV30 and J usage is TRBJ1-5; TRBD1 might be the D (5 bases). This CDR3 region has 13 residues. Germline V CDR1 and CDR2: GTSNPN, SVGIG (reference sequence). V was pared by 4 bases and J by 2 bases, with 9 bases between. CDR3 bases: TGTGCCTGGACCCCGGGGGGCAATCAGCCCCAGCATTTT. Protein: CAWTPGGNQPQHF.

This clonotype was recorded at least ten times. The chain combines TRBV11-2 with TRBJ2-3, with 7 nucleotides matching TRBD2. With 0 bases clipped from V and 6 bases from J, the junction kept 9 bases outside the gene matches. Per germline, CDR1 SGHAT and CDR2 FQNNGV. This CDR3 is built from 16 residues. The CDR3 DNA sequence: TGTGCCAGCAGCTTAGAAGCGGGGTGGAAAGGGGATACGCAGTATTTT. Translated, it gives CASSLEAGWKGDTQYF.

The rearrangement joins TRBV7-8 to TRBJ2-3; TRBD2 matches 10 bases. Per the germline V gene, CDR1 is SGHVS and CDR2 is FQNEAQ. V lost 1 base and J lost 2; bases outside the gene matches: 3. This CDR3 is 16 amino acids long. The CDR3 here is CASSLDLAGVTDTQYF. In DNA form, the CDR3 reads TGTGCCAGCAGCTTAGACCTAGCGGGAGTCACAGATACGCAGTATTTT.

The chain recombines TRBV9 with TRBJ2-2, with D perhaps TRBD1 or TRBD2 (5 bases each). The ends were cut back, 4 bases at V and 9 bases at J, with 19 bases in the middle. Germline loops: CDR1 SGDLS, CDR2 YYNGEE. The CDR3 runs to 15 residues. The CDR3 DNA follows: TGTGCCAGCAGCCCGGGGACGACGGACCTGCGGGAGCTGTTTTTT. It encodes CASSPGTTDLRELFF.

The chain couples TRBV20-1 to TRBJ2-1; tentative D call: TRBD2 (5 bases). The germline gives CDR1 DFQATT, CDR2 SNEGSKA (reference sequence). V gave up 1 base and J gave up 6 bases, with 7 bases separating them. This CDR3 is built from 12 residues. CDR3 nucleotide sequence: TGCAGTGCTAGAGGGACTGTCAATGAGCAGTTCTTC. Protein sequence: CSARGTVNEQFF.

This chain joins TRBV11-1 and TRBJ1-1; D not resolved. The V gene's germline CDR1 is SGHAT and CDR2 FQDESV (reference sequence). V lost 5 bases and J lost 1, with 23 bases in between. This CDR3 has 18 amino acids. Written as DNA, the CDR3 is TGTGCCAGCAGCCTTACGGGTCCTTCATTTTGGAGGAACACTGAAGCTTTCTTT. As protein: CASSLTGPSFWRNTEAFF. Full variable domain (outside the CDR3, taken from reference TRBV11-1 and TRBJ1-1): EAEVAQSPRYKITEKSQAVAFWCDPISGHATLYWYRQILGQGPELLVQFQDESVVDDSQLPKDRFSAERLKGVDSTLKIQPAELGDSAMYLCASSLTGPSFWRNTEAFFGQGTRLTVV.

This clonotype was seen at least ten times. This chain connects TRBV5-6 to TRBJ2-3; TRBD2 is a possible D gene (6 bases). The germline V gene has CDR1 SGHDT and CDR2 YYEEEE. The CDR3 loop spans 14 amino acids. V was pared by 4 bases and J by 5 bases, with 14 bases between. The CDR3 DNA reads TGTGCCAGCAGCCGAGGCGGGGAGGTAGATACGCAGTATTTT. Protein sequence: CASSRGGEVDTQYF.

This clonotype has only a few counts. The rearrangement links TRBV7-9 to TRBJ2-5; TRBD1 aligns across 8 bases. The germline gives CDR1 SEHNR, CDR2 FQNEAQ (reference sequence). J lost 7 bases, V lost 4 bases, and 5 bases had no gene match. This CDR3 comprises 13 residues. CDR3 nucleotide sequence: TGTGCCAGCAGCTCAGGACAGGGTGGGACCCAGTACTTC. Translating gives CASSSGQGGTQYF.

The chain employs TRBV7-9 and TRBJ2-3; 15 bases line up with TRBD2. There are 17 residues in the CDR3. Germline CDR1 SEHNR, CDR2 FQNEAQ (reference sequence). The J segment lost 5 bases and the V segment lost 5 bases, leaving 8 bases of the junction unmatched. CDR3 DNA: TGTGCCAGCAGCCCCCGGACTAGCGGGGGGGCTAGAGATACGCAGTATTTT. It encodes CASSPRTSGGARDTQYF. The full variable domain, with the rest looked up from reference TRBV7-9 and TRBJ2-3, is DTGVSQNPRHKITKRGQNVTFRCDPISEHNRLYWYRQTLGQGPEFLTYFQNEAQLEKSRLLSDRFSAERPKGSFSTLEIQRTEQGDSAMYLCASSPRTSGGARDTQYFGPGTRLTVL.

This clonotype has more than one count but fewer than ten. The chain joins TRBV20-1 to TRBJ2-3; 10 nucleotides line up with TRBD2. Germline values: CDR1 DFQATT, CDR2 SNEGSKA (reference sequence). V lost 5 bases to trimming and J lost 2 bases; unmatched junction nucleotides: 10. This CDR3 is built from 16 residues. The CDR3 is CSAYLSGGLFTDTQYF. The CDR3 DNA reads TGCAGTGCTTACCTTAGCGGGGGGCTCTTCACAGATACGCAGTATTTT.

The rearrangement joins TRBV7-6 to TRBJ2-1; D is perhaps TRBD1 or TRBD2 (5 bases each). With 5 bases removed from V and 5 bases from J, the gap between germline ends came to 10 bases. This CDR3 has 13 amino acids. CDR1 is SGHVS, CDR2 FNYEAQ, per germline. CDR3 coding DNA: TGTGCCAGCAGCCCGGGACCAGACAATGAGCAGTTCTTC. Amino acid sequence: CASSPGPDNEQFF.

This clonotype was found many times. This chain uses TRBV5-1 with TRBJ2-7; tentative D call: TRBD1 (5 bases). V lost 0 bases to trimming and J lost 0 bases, with 13 bases between them. Germline V gives CDR1 SGHRS, CDR2 YFSETQ. The CDR3 spans 16 residues. CDR3 in amino acids: CASSLVGAVASYEQYF. The CDR3 nucleotides read TGCGCCAGCAGCTTGGTAGGGGCAGTAGCCTCCTACGAGCAGTACTTC.